This TCR beta chain is from a study of glioma-infiltrating T cells after dendritic cell vaccination. Clones were sequenced by immunoSEQ multiplex PCR, and TCRdb holds only the in-frame ones, with some missing. The table lists tens of thousands of clones, around 86% of them singletons. V was shortened by 5 bases and J by 4 bases, with 9 bases between the two germline ends. The CDR3 has 12 residues. Germline V gene lookup returns CDR1 SEHNR and CDR2 FQNEAQ (reference sequence). This clone was seen a single time. Regarding time point: after dendritic cell vaccination, including at tumor progression/relapse. PBMC were collected before vaccination, two weeks after the third vaccination, and at progression.

Source: blood, taken after dendritic cell vaccination. This TCR was sampled from a human donor with glioblastoma. V is TRBV7-9 and J is TRBJ2-7; D not resolved. The CDR3 DNA is TGTGCCAGCAGCGGCCCGTCGTACGAGCAGTACTTC. Its protein is CASSGPSYEQYF.